This entry features one TCR beta chain sequence. The entry originates in a study of shared clonotypes between healthy human individuals. Method: immunoSEQ multiplex PCR; TCRdb's copy keeps in-frame clones and lacks some. Of roughly 2,300,000 clones in the sample, about 90% were seen once. V was trimmed by 10 bases and J by 4 bases, leaving 13 bases between them. Germline lookup yields CDR1 ENHRY and CDR2 SYGVKD. The CDR3 totals 12 residues. J is TRBJ1-1 and V is TRBV10-3; a weak D match, TRBD1 (6 bases). The source of this sequence is a man between 18 and 29 years old in good health. Some clones in this sample may be carry-over from other donors' samples. Sequenced: naive CD4+ T cells from PBMCs. Subset meaning: CD45RA+ positively selected. The CDR3 reads CATQRGGTEAFF. The CDR3 DNA sequence: TGTGCCACGCAAAGGGGGGGCACTGAAGCTTTCTTT.